Given below is one TCR beta chain in context. This CDR3 comprises 14 residues. Sequenced by immunoSEQ multiplex PCR; TCRdb stores in-frame clones only, minus some. Among hundreds of thousands of clones listed, roughly 87% were seen once. This entry belongs to a study of blood T cell repertoires in COVID-19. Overall study: PBMCs, B-cell-depleted T cells, or T cells provided the cDNA or gDNA that made up the material.

Each participant's cohort was designated according to participant-reported clinical history. Two negative PCRs, clearance, or symptom resolution were required of recovered Cohort 3 donors. The chain employs TRBV21-1 and TRBJ2-7; no check of the table's D call, TRBD1, against the DNA was made. TRBV21-1 is listed as a pseudogene. Sample: PBMCs or T cells enriched from blood (not recorded which). The TCR originated in a woman aged 25 to 39 who had recovered from COVID-19. This CDR3 reads CASSKRTGENEQYF. The CDR3 bases are TGTGCCAGCAGCAAACGGACAGGGGAGAACGAGCAGTACTTC.